The 11 T cell receptor beta chains below were found in one sample sequenced in a study of Graves' ophthalmopathy and Graves' hyperthyroidism. Amplification from RNA transcripts yielded the TCR beta CDR3 regions. The first-round RT-PCR employed HTBI primers together with the Qiagen OneStep RT-PCR kit. A multiplex PCR was then performed as the second round. TCRdb used MiXCR to reprocess the multiplex PCR reads, holding one entry per CDR3 protein. The table includes almost 750,000 distinct CDR3 sequences, 40% detected once. The sample was peripheral blood. The receptor source for this set is an adult man with Graves' ophthalmopathy.

The V and J genes are TRBV20-1 and TRBJ2-7, with a possible D match to TRBD2 (6 bases). Germline V gene data show CDR1 as DFQATT and CDR2 as SNEGSKA (reference sequence). V was trimmed by 3 bases and J by 4 bases, leaving 13 bases between them. The CDR3 is 13 residues long. The CDR3 loop is CSASPGTPYEQYF. In DNA form, the CDR3 reads TGCAGTGCTAGTCCCGGGACTCCATACGAGCAGTACTTC.

This clonotype was recorded many times. This chain joins TRBV29-1 and TRBJ1-6; TRBD1 matches at 10 bases. The junction had 9 bases not matched to a gene; V was cut back by 7 bases and J by 0 bases. The CDR3 is 17 amino acids. Looked up from germline, CDR1 is SQVTM and CDR2 is ANQGSEA. The chain's CDR3 is CSASGQGIGSYNSPLHF. CDR3 nucleotides: TGCAGCGCCTCGGGACAGGGGATCGGCTCCTATAATTCACCCCTCCACTTT. The entire variable domain, with the rest obtained from reference TRBV29-1 and TRBJ1-6, is as follows: SAVISQKPSRDICQRGTSLTIQCQVDSQVTMMFWYRQQPGQSLTLIATANQGSEATYESGFVIDKFPISRPNLTFSTLTVSNMSPEDSSIYLCSASGQGIGSYNSPLHFGNGTRLTVT.

The table lists this clonotype with a few counts. V gene TRBV20-1 combines with J gene TRBJ1-2; D unclear. Trimming took off 5 bases at V and 3 bases at J, with 16 bases between the two ends. Germline V lookup: CDR1 DFQATT, CDR2 SNEGSKA (reference sequence). This CDR3 is 14 amino acids long. CDR3 amino acids: CSAPSRERDYGYTF. Written as DNA, the CDR3 is TGCAGTGCTCCATCGCGGGAGCGGGACTATGGCTACACCTTC.

The rearrangement joins TRBV5-1 to TRBJ1-1, with D uncertain. Germline values: CDR1 SGHRS, CDR2 YFSETQ. The V end was cut by 2 bases, the J end by 3 bases, with 11 bases between. There are 14 residues in the CDR3. CDR3 amino acids: CASSLVSVDTEAFF. In DNA, the CDR3 is TGCGCCAGCAGCTTAGTGTCTGTGGACACTGAAGCTTTCTTT.

This clonotype occurred a few times. The chain recombines TRBV7-9 with TRBJ2-2; 9 bases line up with TRBD1. V trimming: 4 bases; J trimming: 6 bases; junction bases outside the gene matches: 12. This CDR3 is 17 amino acids long. CDR1 and CDR2 from the germline V gene are SEHNR and FQNEAQ (reference sequence). The CDR3 is CASSSRTGESRSGELFF. CDR3 nucleotides: TGTGCCAGCAGCTCCCGGACAGGGGAGAGCCGTTCCGGGGAGCTGTTTTTT.

This clonotype occurred many times. The chain employs TRBV7-9 and TRBJ2-7; the D gene could be TRBD1 or TRBD2 (5 bases each). The germline V gene encodes CDR1 SEHNR and CDR2 FQNEAQ (reference sequence). The CDR3 runs 12 residues. Trimming took off 6 bases at V and 3 bases at J, with 9 bases between the two ends. The CDR3 protein is CASRVGGYEQYF. The CDR3 DNA follows: TGTGCCAGCAGGGTTGGGGGCTACGAGCAGTACTTC.

The chain combines TRBV7-2 with TRBJ2-7; no firm D call. Germline V CDR1 and CDR2: SGHTA, FQGNSA. The CDR3 sequence is 13 residues long. Trimming pared 6 bases from V and 1 base from J, leaving 10 bases between. CDR3 region: CASSIVGSYEQYF. DNA of the CDR3: TGTGCCAGCAGTATAGTGGGGTCCTACGAGCAGTACTTC.

This clonotype occurred many times. The chain links TRBV19 to TRBJ1-5; tentatively, D is TRBD1 (6 bases). The CDR3 is made up of 13 amino acids. Trimming left V 4 bases short and J 6 bases short, with 10 bases between. Germline V gene sequence: CDR1 LNHDA, CDR2 SQIVND (reference sequence). CDR3 residues: CASSSGTSQPQHF. The CDR3 DNA follows: TGTGCCAGTAGTAGCGGGACAAGTCAGCCCCAGCATTTT.

This clonotype showed up just once. V is TRBV7-9 and J is TRBJ1-4; D ambiguous. This CDR3 contains 15 residues. Germline CDR1 SEHNR, CDR2 FQNEAQ (reference sequence). Trimming stripped 6 bases from V and 6 bases from J, with 17 bases between. CDR3 DNA: TGTGCCAGCAGGCCCGGGCTGCCCTACGATGAAAAACTGTTTTTT. Its translation: CASRPGLPYDEKLFF.

This clonotype showed up just a few times. The chain uses TRBV19 and TRBJ1-5; 9 bases are a match to TRBD1. The CDR3 runs to 15 residues. CDR1 is LNHDA and CDR2 is SQIVND in the germline V gene (reference sequence). V shed 5 bases and J 4 bases; nucleotides not matched to a gene: 6. CDR3 sequence (DNA): TGTGCCAGTAGTGTCACCGGGACAGGGAATCAGCCCCAGCATTTT. Translated, it gives CASSVTGTGNQPQHF.

The sample holds many counts of this clonotype. The chain recombines TRBV7-9 with TRBJ1-2; D unclear. This CDR3 comprises 12 residues. Germline CDR1 reads SEHNR; CDR2 reads FQNEAQ (reference sequence). Trimming pared 4 bases from V and 4 bases from J, leaving 7 bases between. CDR3 amino acids: CASSSEGYGYTF. The CDR3, as DNA: TGTGCCAGCAGCTCCGAGGGCTATGGCTACACCTTC.